These 20 T cell receptor beta chains share one sample of origin, sequenced in a study of T cell clones after liver transplantation. The protocol was immunoSEQ multiplex PCR, while the TCRdb copy is restricted to in-frame clones and leaves out a portion. The sample comprises roughly 80,000 clones, roughly 80% of which are singletons, and roughly 2.8% rests with the top ten. The sample in question was CD4+ T cells from blood, obtained at the 22-month timepoint. These receptor sequences come from a human patient who received a liver transplant. Some of the T cells might come from the graft donor.

V usage is TRBV7-9 and J usage is TRBJ1-6; D not certain. Germline assignment: CDR1 SEHNR and CDR2 FQNEAQ (reference sequence). CDR3 length equals 16 residues. V was shortened by 1 base and J by 2 bases, with 9 bases between the two germline ends. CDR3: CASSLGSPAYNSPLHF. In DNA form, the CDR3 reads TGTGCCAGCAGCTTAGGCAGTCCCGCCTATAATTCACCCCTCCACTTT.

This clone was recorded once. The chain is built from TRBV5-4 and TRBJ1-2, with 9 bases fitting TRBD1. The germline CDR1 and CDR2 sequences are SGHNT and YYREEE (reference sequence). This CDR3 contains 14 residues. The ends lost 4 bases at V and 5 bases at J; junction bases unmatched: 6. CDR3 region: CASSAGTGRYGYTF. The CDR3 DNA sequence: TGTGCCAGCAGCGCCGGGACAGGGAGGTATGGCTACACCTTC.

The chain uses TRBV7-9 and TRBJ2-1, with 7 bases lining up with TRBD2. Trimming at V came to 3 bases and at J to 0 bases, leaving 5 bases not matched to a gene. The CDR3 is made up of 16 amino acids. From germline, CDR1 is SEHNR and CDR2 FQNEAQ (reference sequence). CDR3 sequence reads: CASSLGLPSSYNEQFF. The CDR3 coding sequence is TGTGCCAGCAGCTTGGGACTACCGAGCTCCTACAATGAGCAGTTCTTC.

The V and J genes are TRBV7-8 and TRBJ2-3; D not resolved. Trimming left V 1 base short and J 2 bases short, with 7 bases between. Germline V gene sequence: CDR1 SGHVS, CDR2 FQNEAQ. CDR3 length: 14 amino acids. The CDR3 nucleotides read TGTGCCAGCAGCTTAGGCGGCACCACAGATACGCAGTATTTT. As protein: CASSLGGTTDTQYF. The whole variable domain, remainder taken from reference TRBV7-8 and TRBJ2-3, is GAGVSQSPRYKVAKRGQDVALRCDPISGHVSLFWYQQALGQGPEFLTYFQNEAQLDKSGLPSDRFFAERPEGSVSTLKIQRTQQEDSAVYLCASSLGGTTDTQYFGPGTRLTVL.

The CDR3 DNA reads TGTGCCAGCAGTTTCATGGGATTTGGACAGCCCCAGCATTTT. It is translated as CASSFMGFGQPQHF. This chain connects TRBV28 to TRBJ1-5, with D unresolved. CDR1 and CDR2 from the germline V gene are MDHEN and SYDVKM. V was cut by 3 bases and J by 7 bases, with 13 bases left in between. There are 14 residues in the CDR3.

The V call is TRBV27, the J call TRBJ1-5; D call uncertain. CDR1 and CDR2 from the germline V gene are MNHEY and SMNVEV (reference sequence). CDR3 length: 13 amino acids. The V gene lost 6 bases and the J gene lost 4 bases, with 10 bases spanning the gap. CDR3 coding DNA: TGTGCCAGCAGCCGACGGGAGAATCAGCCCCAGCATTTT. This encodes CASSRRENQPQHF.

This clone came up a few times. The chain carries TRBV18 and TRBJ2-1; D gene unclear. The CDR3 runs 12 residues. Trimming took 3 bases from V and 8 from J, leaving 8 bases between them. Germline V lookup: CDR1 KGHSH, CDR2 LQKENI. In DNA, the CDR3 is TGTGCCAGCTCACCGGACCACGATGAGCAGTTCTTC. It translates to CASSPDHDEQFF. Using reference TRBV18 and TRBJ2-1 for the parts outside the CDR3, the full variable domain is NAGVMQNPRHLVRRRGQEARLRCSPMKGHSHVYWYRQLPEEGLKFMVYLQKENIIDESGMPKERFSAEFPKEGPSILRIQQVVRGDSAAYFCASSPDHDEQFFGPGTRLTVL.

The chain combines TRBV9 with TRBJ1-1; no clear D gene. CDR1 SGDLS and CDR2 YYNGEE come from the germline V gene. The CDR3 is 14 amino acids. The V end lost 0 bases, the J end lost 5 bases, and 11 bases lay between the germline ends. The CDR3 sequence is CASSVGEGRTEAFF. The CDR3 coding sequence is TGTGCCAGCAGCGTAGGTGAAGGGCGGACTGAAGCTTTCTTT.

The V call is TRBV11-2, the J call TRBJ1-1, with 8 bases lining up with TRBD1. Germline V gene lookup returns CDR1 SGHAT and CDR2 FQNNGV. There are 13 residues in the CDR3. V was clipped by 1 base and J by 7 bases; unmatched bases: 2. The CDR3 protein is CASSLGDRGEAFF. CDR3 nucleotides: TGTGCCAGCAGCTTAGGAGACAGGGGTGAAGCTTTCTTT.

In this sample, this clone is medium-sized. The chain carries TRBV10-3 and TRBJ1-2; 8 bases fit TRBD1. This CDR3 comprises 13 residues. The V segment lost 3 bases and the J segment 8 bases; nucleotides outside the gene matches: 5. The germline gives CDR1 ENHRY, CDR2 SYGVKD. The DNA for the CDR3 is TGTGCCATCAGTGAAACAGGGGGGCACGGCTACACCTTC. Its translation: CAISETGGHGYTF.

The rearrangement uses TRBV9 and TRBJ1-6, with a tentative D call TRBD1 (5 bases). V was trimmed by 2 bases and J by 1 base, leaving 13 bases between them. This CDR3 spans 17 amino acids. Germline CDR1 reads SGDLS; CDR2 reads YYNGEE. The CDR3 sequence: CASSVSGDGSYNSPLHF. Written as DNA, the CDR3 is TGTGCCAGCAGCGTCTCGGGGGACGGATCCTATAATTCACCCCTCCACTTT.

The genes are TRBV7-4 and TRBJ2-1; maybe TRBD1 (6 bases). In germline, CDR1 is SGHVT, CDR2 SQSDAQ. This CDR3 has 14 residues. Deletions cut 4 bases from V and 10 bases from J, with 17 bases between. The CDR3 coding sequence is TGTGCCAGCAGCTCCGCCCACAGGGATAGGGAGCAGTTCTTC. Its protein product is CASSSAHRDREQFF.

The chain is built from TRBV7-2 and TRBJ2-7; D not resolved. Germline CDR1 SGHTA, CDR2 FQGNSA. CDR3 length equals 13 residues. Trimming left V 2 bases short and J 2 bases short, with 7 bases between. The CDR3 region is CASSLQETYEQYF. DNA of the CDR3: TGTGCCAGCAGCTTACAGGAGACCTACGAGCAGTACTTC. The full variable domain, its missing parts supplied by reference TRBV7-2 and TRBJ2-7, is GAGVSQSPSNKVTEKGKDVELRCDPISGHTALYWYRQSLGQGLEFLIYFQGNSAPDKSGLPSDRFSAERTGGSVSTLTIQRTQQEDSAVYLCASSLQETYEQYFGPGTRLTVT.

J is TRBJ2-5 and V is TRBV15; D unclear. Germline loops: CDR1 LNHNV, CDR2 YYDKDF (reference sequence). The ends were cut back, 0 bases at V and 8 bases at J, with 10 bases in the middle. This CDR3 has 13 amino acids. CDR3 nucleotides: TGTGCCACCAGCAGAGATTCAACGGAAACCCAGTACTTC. Protein sequence: CATSRDSTETQYF.

The chain recombines TRBV28 with TRBJ1-4; maybe TRBD1 (5 bases). Trimming shortened V by 0 bases and J by 3 bases, and 11 bases separated the two germline ends. Germline V CDR1 and CDR2: MDHEN, SYDVKM. This CDR3 region has 16 residues. CDR3 protein: CASSLWSVGANEKLFF. CDR3 nucleotides: TGTGCCAGCAGTTTATGGTCGGTAGGGGCTAATGAAAAACTGTTTTTT.

This chain uses TRBV2 with TRBJ2-7, with 9 bases aligning to TRBD1. CDR1 is SNHLY and CDR2 is FYNNEI in the germline V gene. The ends lost 5 bases at V and 3 bases at J; junction bases unmatched: 8. This CDR3 spans 15 amino acids. The CDR3 coding sequence is TGTGCCAGCAGTCCTCCGGGACAGGGCGACTACGAGCAGTACTTC. Its translation is CASSPPGQGDYEQYF.

This clone was seen once. The chain has TRBV13 and TRBJ2-6, with 9 bases identical to TRBD2. CDR1 PRHDT and CDR2 FYEKMQ come from the germline V gene (reference sequence). The V gene end was trimmed by 3 bases and the J gene end by 5 bases; junction bases not matched to a gene: 17. The CDR3 runs 20 residues. The DNA of the CDR3 is TGTGCCAGCAGCTTGGGTATGAGACTAGCGGATCTTTTATGGGCCAACGTCCTGACTTTC. This sequence encodes CASSLGMRLADLLWANVLTF.

This clone was observed a few times. The chain has TRBV5-5 and TRBJ1-2; no firm D call. V lost 1 base to trimming and J lost 2 bases, with 3 bases between them. Per germline, CDR1 SGHKS and CDR2 YYEKEE (reference sequence). This CDR3 has 12 residues. The CDR3 spells CASSLLNYGYTF. For the CDR3, the DNA is TGTGCCAGCAGCTTGTTAAACTATGGCTACACCTTC.

The chain has TRBV7-8 and TRBJ2-3; weak D call: TRBD2 (6 bases). V was clipped by 1 base and J by 1 base, with 12 bases between them. The length of the CDR3 is 16 residues. Germline V gene lookup returns CDR1 SGHVS and CDR2 FQNEAQ. CDR3 sequence (DNA): TGTGCCAGCAGCTTAGGGGGACTTCTCCGCACAGATACGCAGTATTTT. Translated: CASSLGGLLRTDTQYF. Drawing the rest from reference TRBV7-8 and TRBJ2-3, the complete variable domain is GAGVSQSPRYKVAKRGQDVALRCDPISGHVSLFWYQQALGQGPEFLTYFQNEAQLDKSGLPSDRFFAERPEGSVSTLKIQRTQQEDSAVYLCASSLGGLLRTDTQYFGPGTRLTVL.

The chain links TRBV7-6 to TRBJ2-7; 7 bases match TRBD2. CDR1 SGHVS and CDR2 FNYEAQ come from the germline V gene. V dropped 6 bases and J dropped 5; count of bases not matched to a gene: 7. This CDR3 is 13 amino acids long. The CDR3 region has the DNA TGTGCCAGCAGGGACCGACGGGGGGACGAGCAGTACTTC. This codes for CASRDRRGDEQYF.